This is a list of T cell receptor beta chains from one sample in a study of memory CD4+ T cells and cytomegalovirus serostatus. Only in-frame clones appear in the TCRdb table, and some are missing; sequencing was by immunoSEQ multiplex PCR. The data contain 35,000 to 50,000 clones, 70% to 80% of them singletons. Sequencing was done on a sample of memory CD4+ T cells from blood. Receptors were obtained from an adult in good health and CMV-seronegative. Both conserved end residues are part of each CDR3. Each record gives: clone size, J gene, V gene, D gene, CDR3 protein, CDR3 DNA. The D gene is left open where the match is weak. Rows give clone size only sometimes, using once, few, many, or a class for an expanded clone.

once,TRBJ2-3,TRBV7-2,-,CASRSDTDTQYF,TGTGCCAGCAGAAGCGACACAGATACGCAGTATTTT
few,TRBJ1-1,TRBV7-2,TRBD1,CASSIRQGTEAFF,TGTGCCAGCAGCATTCGACAGGGTACTGAAGCTTTCTTT
-,TRBJ1-2,TRBV10-3,-,CAISEDYGYTF,TGTGCCATCAGTGAGGACTATGGCTACACCTTC
-,TRBJ2-2,TRBV7-9,-,CASSFISGVSFTGELFF,TGTGCCAGCAGCTTCATTAGCGGAGTCTCTTTCACCGGGGAGCTGTTTTTT
-,TRBJ2-1,TRBV10-1,-,CASSESVAQNEQFF,TGCGCCAGCAGTGAGTCGGTAGCCCAAAATGAGCAGTTCTTC
-,TRBJ1-1,TRBV7-2,TRBD1,CASSLGGQLHKKNTEAFF,TGTGCCAGCAGCTTAGGGGGACAGCTACACAAAAAGAACACTGAAGCTTTCTTT
-,TRBJ1-2,TRBV10-3,-,CAISDTSRGTPAGLYGYTF,TGTGCCATCAGTGATACGTCCCGAGGAACCCCCGCTGGGCTCTATGGCTACACCTTC
-,TRBJ2-7,TRBV11-2,TRBD1,CASSRDRGPYEQYF,TGTGCCAGCAGCCGAGACAGGGGGCCCTACGAGCAGTACTTC
-,TRBJ2-7,TRBV19,TRBD2,CASSRGAGGYEQYF,TGTGCCAGTTCCCGGGGAGCGGGGGGCTACGAGCAGTACTTC
-,TRBJ2-1,TRBV6-1,TRBD1,CASSGGDREYNEQFF,TGTGCCAGCAGTGGTGGTGACAGGGAGTACAATGAGCAGTTCTTC
-,TRBJ2-2,TRBV29-1,-,CSVEFQEGNGELFF,TGCAGCGTTGAATTTCAGGAGGGAAACGGGGAGCTGTTTTTT
few,TRBJ1-1,TRBV9,-,CASSALQTNTEAFF,TGTGCCAGCAGCGCCCTGCAGACGAACACTGAAGCTTTCTTT
-,TRBJ1-1,TRBV11-2,-,CASSFTSPRAEAFF,TGTGCCAGCAGCTTCACAAGCCCACGGGCTGAAGCTTTCTTT
-,TRBJ2-5,TRBV6-1,-,CASSKGTQETQYF,TGTGCCAGCAGTAAGGGTACCCAAGAGACCCAGTACTTC
few,TRBJ2-7,TRBV5-4,-,CASSPGLDEQYF,TGTGCCAGCAGCCCTGGGCTGGACGAGCAGTACTTC
-,TRBJ2-2,TRBV19,TRBD1,CASRPAGGGELFF,TGTGCCAGTAGGCCAGCAGGGGGCGGGGAGCTGTTTTTT
-,TRBJ1-5,TRBV5-8,-,CASIGGAGLNQPQHF,TGTGCCAGCATTGGGGGGGCAGGCCTCAATCAGCCCCAGCATTTT
-,TRBJ2-2,TRBV5-1,-,CASGPSAGELFF,TGCGCCAGCGGTCCCTCAGCCGGGGAGCTGTTTTTT
once,TRBJ1-5,TRBV11-2,-,CASSLSGDQPQHF,TGTGCCAGCAGCTTATCAGGGGATCAGCCCCAGCATTTT
few,TRBJ2-7,TRBV6-1,-,CASSEVQVYYEQYF,TGTGCCAGCAGTGAAGTACAGGTGTACTACGAGCAGTACTTC